A selection of T cell receptor beta chains follows, all from one sample in a study of shared clonotypes between healthy human individuals. The assay was immunoSEQ multiplex PCR, and TCRdb's table has in-frame clones only and misses some. This repertoire shows roughly 1,100,000 clones, 70% to 80% found once; its top ten account for nearly 1.5%. Sequencing used memory CD4+ T cells sorted from blood. The source is a man aged 18 to 29 in good health. Both conserved end residues are part of each CDR3. The D gene is left open where the match is weak. Clone size, where shown, is once, few, many, or a class for clones that have expanded.

size,J,V,D,CDR3,DNA
.,TRBJ1-1,TRBV7-9,.,CASSLVDRQNTEAFF,TGTGCCAGCAGCTTAGTAGACAGGCAGAACACTGAAGCTTTCTTT
.,TRBJ1-5,TRBV30,.,CAWSQGIRDQPQHF,TGTGCCTGGAGCCAGGGCATAAGGGATCAGCCCCAGCATTTT
once,TRBJ1-2,TRBV6-5,.,CASKAGNYGYTF,TGTGCCAGCAAAGCAGGAAACTATGGCTACACCTTC
once,TRBJ2-2,TRBV5-6,TRBD1,CASSLDRGRLIGELFF,TGTGCCAGCAGCCTAGACAGGGGGCGCCTGATCGGGGAGCTGTTTTTT
.,TRBJ1-5,TRBV4-2,TRBD1,CASSLQGGGNQPQHF,TGTGCCAGCAGCCTTCAGGGGGGTGGCAATCAGCCCCAGCATTTT
.,TRBJ2-7,TRBV5-1,.,CASSEAQGGGVEQYF,TGCGCCAGCAGCGAGGCACAGGGAGGAGGAGTCGAGCAGTACTTC
.,TRBJ2-3,TRBV5-1,TRBD1,CATGPGQLTDTQYF,TGCGCCACGGGGCCGGGACAGCTCACAGATACGCAGTATTTT
.,TRBJ2-1,TRBV7-2,.,CASSPYRGGNEQFF,TGTGCCAGCAGCCCATACAGGGGGGGTAATGAGCAGTTCTTC
few,TRBJ2-1,TRBV2,.,CASSETGRSEQFF,TGTGCCAGCAGTGAAACAGGGCGCAGTGAGCAGTTCTTC
.,TRBJ2-3,TRBV5-4,.,CASSKPGTVTDTQYF,TGTGCCAGCAGCAAACCCGGGACGGTCACAGATACGCAGTATTTT
few,TRBJ2-6,TRBV6-1,.,CASSSRGAGANVLTF,TGTGCCAGCAGTTCCCGAGGGGCTGGGGCCAACGTCCTGACTTTC
.,TRBJ2-7,TRBV5-1,.,CASSLHDTSSYEQYF,TGCGCCAGCAGCTTGCATGACACGTCCTCCTACGAGCAGTACTTC
.,TRBJ1-1,TRBV9,.,CASSVGSGSEAFF,TGTGCCAGCAGCGTAGGGTCTGGCTCTGAAGCTTTCTTT
.,TRBJ2-7,TRBV9,TRBD1,CASSGGTAIPTSSNEQYF,TGTGCCAGCAGCGGAGGGACAGCGATCCCGACCTCTTCGAACGAGCAGTACTTC
once,TRBJ1-6,TRBV4-3,TRBD1,CASSHDRGLSPLHF,TGCGCCAGCAGCCATGACAGGGGCCTTTCACCCCTCCACTTT
.,TRBJ2-2,TRBV28,TRBD1,CASSFLGQGNTGELFF,TGTGCCAGCAGTTTTTTAGGACAGGGGAACACCGGGGAGCTGTTTTTT
.,TRBJ2-7,TRBV5-1,TRBD2,CASSLLRGRKDEQYF,TGCGCCAGCAGCCTGTTGCGCGGGAGGAAGGACGAGCAGTACTTC
.,TRBJ2-6,TRBV7-2,TRBD1,CASKGQSSGANVLTF,TGTGCCAGTAAGGGACAGAGCTCTGGGGCCAACGTCCTGACTTTC
.,TRBJ1-6,TRBV7-3,.,CASSLEGVPNSPLHF,TGTGCCAGCAGCTTAGAAGGGGTCCCTAATTCACCCCTCCACTTT
few,TRBJ2-7,TRBV11-2,.,CASSLLERGEQYF,TGTGCCAGCAGCTTATTGGAGCGCGGTGAGCAGTACTTC
.,TRBJ2-7,TRBV6-6,.,CASSDNRVLRYEQYF,TGTGCCAGCAGTGATAACAGGGTTTTGAGATACGAGCAGTACTTC
.,TRBJ2-1,TRBV19,TRBD2,CASSIDASGSEIEQFF,TGTGCCAGTAGTATAGATGCTAGCGGGAGTGAGATTGAGCAGTTCTTC
.,TRBJ2-5,TRBV5-1,TRBD1,CASSLVGTGWETQYF,TGCGCCAGCAGCTTGGTAGGGACAGGGTGGGAGACCCAGTACTTC
.,TRBJ1-3,TRBV2,.,CASSPRQGTGNTIYF,TGTGCCAGCAGTCCGAGGCAAGGGACCGGAAACACCATATATTTT
.,TRBJ2-1,TRBV5-1,TRBD2,CASSLARLAGYNEQFF,TGCGCCAGCAGCTTGGCCAGACTAGCGGGCTACAATGAGCAGTTCTTC
.,TRBJ1-2,TRBV7-2,.,CASSLASEGWNGYTF,TGTGCCAGCAGCTTAGCGTCGGAAGGTTGGAATGGCTACACCTTC
.,TRBJ1-2,TRBV6-6,TRBD1,CASSYSQGLQDGYTF,TGTGCCAGCAGCTACTCACAGGGGCTCCAGGATGGCTACACCTTC
once,TRBJ2-5,TRBV7-8,TRBD2,CASSLTSGHWETQYF,TGTGCCAGCAGCTTGACTAGCGGGCACTGGGAGACCCAGTACTTC